The 29 T cell receptor beta chains below all came from one sample that was sequenced in a study of blood T cell repertoires in COVID-19. Clones were sequenced by immunoSEQ multiplex PCR, and TCRdb holds only the in-frame ones, with some missing. The sample lists hundreds of thousands of clones, about nine tenths occurring once. Source material: peripheral blood. The receptors stem from a man aged 45-60 years with acute or convalescent COVID-19.

In its sample, this clone was seen a few times. The chain links TRBV2 to TRBJ1-5; a weak D match, TRBD1 (5 bases). Germline V gene sequence: CDR1 SNHLY, CDR2 FYNNEI. The CDR3 loop spans 15 amino acids. Deletions cut 0 bases from V and 2 bases from J, with 8 bases between. In DNA, the CDR3 is TGTGCCAGCAGTGAAGCAGGGGCGGGCAATCAGCCCCAGCATTTT. Residues: CASSEAGAGNQPQHF.

The CDR3 sequence is CAWKRPGGDRTYGYTF. Written as DNA, the CDR3 is TGTGCCTGGAAAAGGCCAGGGGGTGACCGGACTTATGGCTACACCTTC. The J gene is TRBJ1-2, the V gene TRBV30, with 7 bases that match TRBD1. V shed 4 bases, J shed 5 bases, and the junction held 16 bases outside the gene matches. Per germline, CDR1 GTSNPN and CDR2 SVGIG (reference sequence). There are 16 residues in the CDR3.

This clone appeared a single time. V usage is TRBV19 and J usage is TRBJ2-1; 8 nucleotides align to TRBD2. CDR1 is LNHDA and CDR2 is SQIVND in the germline V gene (reference sequence). This CDR3 is 14 amino acids long. With 7 bases clipped from V and 2 bases from J, the junction kept 4 bases outside the gene matches. Here the CDR3 reads CASKGTRTYNEQFF. CDR3 bases: TGTGCCAGTAAAGGGACTAGGACCTACAATGAGCAGTTCTTC.

This chain uses TRBV12-3 or TRBV12-4 with TRBJ1-1; D unresolved. The ends were cut back, 3 bases at V and 8 bases at J, with 10 bases in the middle. This CDR3 region has 12 residues. CDR3 sequence (DNA): TGTGCCAGCAGTTTGGCGGCGGGGGAAGCTTTCTTT. Its protein product is CASSLAAGEAFF.

The CDR3 sequence is CASSPPGQGVSTDTQYF. CDR3 bases: TGCGCCAGCAGTCCTCCGGGACAGGGCGTTAGCACAGATACGCAGTATTTT. The rearrangement links TRBV4-1 to TRBJ2-3; 9 nucleotides agree with TRBD1. Trimming at V came to 6 bases and at J to 0 bases, leaving 10 bases not matched to a gene. CDR1 and CDR2 (germline): MGHRA, YSYEKL. The CDR3 consists of 17 residues.

This clone came up a few times. The chain recombines TRBV29-1 with TRBJ1-1, with D unclear. CDR1 and CDR2 (germline): SQVTM, ANQGSEA. Trimming left V 0 bases short and J 0 bases short, with 5 bases between. The CDR3 length is 13 residues. CDR3 sequence reads: CSVEENMNTEAFF. CDR3 DNA: TGCAGCGTTGAAGAGAACATGAACACTGAAGCTTTCTTT.

The chain carries TRBV7-9 and TRBJ1-1; D is perhaps TRBD1 (5 bases). The CDR3 sequence is 13 residues long. V dropped 5 bases and J dropped 6 bases, with 13 bases sitting between them. Looked up from germline, CDR1 is SEHNR and CDR2 is FQNEAQ (reference sequence). The CDR3 loop is CASSTDTYSEAFF. Written as DNA, the CDR3 is TGTGCCAGCAGCACGGACACCTACTCTGAAGCTTTCTTT.

This chain connects TRBV18 to TRBJ1-6; unclear D gene. Per germline, CDR1 KGHSH and CDR2 LQKENI. V lost 2 bases to trimming and J lost 7 bases, with 12 bases between them. The length of the CDR3 is 15 residues. This CDR3 is CASSPEYGGNSPLHF. For the CDR3, the DNA is TGTGCCAGCTCACCAGAGTACGGAGGGAATTCACCCCTCCACTTT. Full variable domain (missing parts from reference TRBV18 and TRBJ1-6): NAGVMQNPRHLVRRRGQEARLRCSPMKGHSHVYWYRQLPEEGLKFMVYLQKENIIDESGMPKERFSAEFPKEGPSILRIQQVVRGDSAAYFCASSPEYGGNSPLHFGNGTRLTVT.

This clone was recorded once. This rearrangement joins TRBV7-8 to TRBJ1-1; no clear D gene. CDR3 size: 13 residues. Germline V lookup: CDR1 SGHVS, CDR2 FQNEAQ. V was trimmed by 1 base and J by 7 bases, leaving 10 bases between them. CDR3 sequence reads: CASSLGVGSEAFF. CDR3 coding DNA: TGTGCCAGCAGCTTAGGGGTGGGCAGTGAAGCTTTCTTT.

The chain has TRBV4-1 and TRBJ2-7; maybe TRBD1 (6 bases). The CDR3 loop spans 14 amino acids. Between the trimmed V and J ends, which lost 3 bases and 2 bases, there was a span of 11 bases. CDR1 MGHRA and CDR2 YSYEKL come from the germline V gene. CDR3 loop: CASSHRTDPYEQYF. CDR3 nucleotide sequence: TGCGCCAGCAGCCACAGGACAGACCCCTACGAGCAGTACTTC.

V and J are TRBV5-6 and TRBJ1-1; no clear D gene. Germline CDR1 SGHDT, CDR2 YYEEEE. Trimming stripped 4 bases from V and 4 bases from J, with 14 bases between. CDR3 length: 14 amino acids. The CDR3 DNA follows: TGTGCCAGCAGCCGCGGGCTAGGGAGCACTGAAGCTTTCTTT. It codes for CASSRGLGSTEAFF.

The rearrangement links TRBV11-1 to TRBJ2-7, with D possibly TRBD1 on 5 matching bases. CDR3 length: 14 amino acids. V was pared by 1 base and J by 2 bases, with 9 bases between. The germline gives CDR1 SGHAT, CDR2 FQDESV (reference sequence). CDR3 residues: CASSLGRAAYEQYF. As DNA, the CDR3 is TGTGCCAGCAGCTTAGGCAGGGCGGCCTACGAGCAGTACTTC.

This rearrangement joins TRBV3-1 (or the pseudogene TRBV3-2) to TRBJ1-1; D gene uncertain. In germline, CDR1 is LGHDT, CDR2 YNNKEL (reference sequence). The CDR3 is made up of 13 amino acids. Trimming shortened V by 0 bases and J by 9 bases, and 11 bases separated the two germline ends. The DNA for the CDR3 is TGTGCCAGCAGCCAAGACAGCCCGGGGAAAGCTTTCTTT. It codes for CASSQDSPGKAFF.

In this sample, this clone turned up a few times. This chain connects TRBV6-1 to TRBJ1-2; D not certain. CDR3 length equals 15 residues. The germline V gene encodes CDR1 MNHNS and CDR2 SASEGT. The V end was cut by 2 bases, the J end by 1 base, with 11 bases between. The CDR3 reads CASSESLYINYGYTF. As DNA, the CDR3 is TGTGCCAGCAGTGAATCCCTCTATATTAACTATGGCTACACCTTC.

V and J are TRBV7-9 and TRBJ2-3; 9 bases align to TRBD2. The V and J ends lost 1 base and 12 bases, in that order; junction bases with no gene match: 11. The CDR3 has 15 amino acids. CDR1 and CDR2 (germline): SEHNR, FQNEAQ (reference sequence). In DNA form, the CDR3 reads TGTGCCAGCAGCTTAGTAGGCGGGCTAGCGGGGAACCAGTATTTT. It yields the protein CASSLVGGLAGNQYF.

The chain links TRBV2 to TRBJ1-4, with 11 bases fitting TRBD1. This CDR3 is built from 13 residues. Per germline, CDR1 SNHLY and CDR2 FYNNEI. V dropped 11 bases and J dropped 7; count of bases not matched to a gene: 6. The CDR3 bases are TGTGCCGGAACGGACAGGGGGCTTGAAAAACTGTTTTTT. Encoded protein: CAGTDRGLEKLFF.

The genes are TRBV4-2 and TRBJ2-7, with a tentative D call TRBD2 (6 bases). The length of the CDR3 is 15 residues. Trimming took off 4 bases at V and 7 bases at J, with 20 bases between the two ends. From germline, CDR1 is LGHNA and CDR2 YNFKEQ. The chain's CDR3 is CASSPAAGNPREQYF. CDR3 nucleotides: TGTGCCAGCAGCCCAGCTGCGGGGAATCCGAGAGAGCAGTACTTC.

This chain uses TRBV2 with TRBJ1-5; D perhaps matches TRBD1 (6 bases). Trimming took 6 bases from V and 6 from J, leaving 9 bases between them. CDR3 length equals 12 residues. From germline, CDR1 is SNHLY and CDR2 FYNNEI. CDR3 loop: CASRQGGQPQHF. CDR3 sequence (DNA): TGTGCCAGCAGACAGGGTGGTCAGCCCCAGCATTTT.

The V gene is TRBV6-5, the J gene TRBJ1-4; TRBD1 aligns across 7 bases. V dropped 7 bases and J dropped 3; count of bases not matched to a gene: 5. The germline gives CDR1 MNHEY, CDR2 SVGAGI. The CDR3 length is 14 residues. This CDR3 is CASIAGTANEKLFF. The DNA for the CDR3 is TGTGCCAGCATAGCGGGGACAGCTAATGAAAAACTGTTTTTT.

This clone occurred once. V usage is TRBV30 and J usage is TRBJ1-1; the D gene is possibly TRBD1 (5 bases). The CDR3 is 13 amino acids. Trimming took off 0 bases at V and 4 bases at J, with 9 bases between the two ends. Germline loops: CDR1 GTSNPN, CDR2 SVGIG (reference sequence). This CDR3 is CAWSVGGTTEAFF. DNA for the CDR3: TGTGCCTGGAGTGTGGGGGGAACCACTGAAGCTTTCTTT.

The chain employs TRBV9 and TRBJ1-6; tentatively, D is TRBD1 (5 bases). The CDR3 runs to 16 residues. Germline V gene lookup returns CDR1 SGDLS and CDR2 YYNGEE. V was shortened by 4 bases and J by 10 bases, with 21 bases between the two germline ends. The CDR3 loop is CASSPRLEGWGSPLHF. DNA of the CDR3: TGTGCCAGCAGCCCCCGCCTGGAGGGGTGGGGATCACCCCTCCACTTT.

J is TRBJ1-5 and V is TRBV11-2; D possibly corresponds to TRBD1 (5 bases). Looked up from germline, CDR1 is SGHAT and CDR2 is FQNNGV. The V gene lost 0 bases and the J gene lost 11 bases, with 11 bases spanning the gap. This CDR3 spans 13 amino acids. In nucleotides, the CDR3 is TGTGCCAGCAGCTTAGATAACGGGGGGTCCCAGCATTTT. Residues: CASSLDNGGSQHF. Full variable domain (missing parts from reference TRBV11-2 and TRBJ1-5): EAGVAQSPRYKIIEKRQSVAFWCNPISGHATLYWYQQILGQGPKLLIQFQNNGVVDDSQLPKDRFSAERLKGVDSTLKIQPAKLEDSAVYLCASSLDNGGSQHFGDGTRLSIL.

J is TRBJ1-6 and V is TRBV6-1, with D unresolved. Germline CDR1 MNHNS, CDR2 SASEGT. The V end was cut by 2 bases, the J end by 7 bases, with 6 bases between. The CDR3 contains 13 residues. CDR3 sequence: CASSELRNSPLHF. The CDR3 nucleotides read TGTGCCAGCAGTGAACTCAGGAATTCACCCCTCCACTTT.

The chain recombines TRBV25-1 with TRBJ1-2; no clear D. Germline V CDR1 and CDR2: MGHDK, SYGVNS. This CDR3 has 13 residues. The V gene lost 6 bases and the J gene lost 0 bases, with 8 bases spanning the gap. The CDR3 spells CASSVYPNYGYTF. The DNA for the CDR3 is TGTGCCAGCAGCGTATATCCTAACTATGGCTACACCTTC.

V usage is TRBV2 and J usage is TRBJ1-2; a possible D gene is TRBD1 (5 bases). Germline loops: CDR1 SNHLY, CDR2 FYNNEI. V was trimmed by 3 bases and J by 0 bases, leaving 17 bases between them. The CDR3 runs to 17 residues. The CDR3 DNA reads as TGTGCCAGCAGTGACGTCCTAGGACCGACAGCTAACTATGGCTACACCTTC. This translates into CASSDVLGPTANYGYTF.

This chain uses TRBV6-6 with TRBJ1-2, with unresolved D. Per the germline V gene, CDR1 is MNHNY and CDR2 is SVGAGI (reference sequence). The CDR3 covers 12 residues. V lost 2 bases, J lost 2 bases, and 3 bases lay in between. Here the CDR3 DNA reads TGTGCCAGCAGTTACCAGAACTATGGCTACACCTTC. Protein sequence: CASSYQNYGYTF.

V is TRBV6-5 and J is TRBJ2-1; 10 bases map to TRBD2. J lost 6 bases, V lost 0 bases, and 2 bases had no gene match. From germline, CDR1 is MNHEY and CDR2 SVGAGI. The CDR3 is 15 residues long. The CDR3 reads CASSYSQRGGNEQFF. Written as DNA, the CDR3 is TGTGCCAGCAGTTACTCCCAGCGGGGGGGCAATGAGCAGTTCTTC.

J is TRBJ2-7 and V is TRBV11-2; a possible D gene is TRBD2 (6 bases). V was clipped by 0 bases and J by 7 bases, with 13 bases between them. This CDR3 has 14 amino acids. Germline CDR1 and CDR2: SGHAT and FQNNGV. The chain's CDR3 is CASSLDRGAGEQYF. Written as DNA, the CDR3 is TGTGCCAGCAGCTTAGATCGGGGTGCGGGGGAGCAGTACTTC.

The chain links TRBV15 to TRBJ2-7, with a weak D call TRBD1 (5 bases). CDR3 length: 14 residues. Germline V gene data show CDR1 as LNHNV and CDR2 as YYDKDF (reference sequence). V was trimmed by 1 base and J by 5 bases, leaving 12 bases between them. This CDR3 reads CATSRVQGLDEQYF. The CDR3 region has the DNA TGTGCCACCAGCAGAGTGCAGGGTCTGGACGAGCAGTACTTC.